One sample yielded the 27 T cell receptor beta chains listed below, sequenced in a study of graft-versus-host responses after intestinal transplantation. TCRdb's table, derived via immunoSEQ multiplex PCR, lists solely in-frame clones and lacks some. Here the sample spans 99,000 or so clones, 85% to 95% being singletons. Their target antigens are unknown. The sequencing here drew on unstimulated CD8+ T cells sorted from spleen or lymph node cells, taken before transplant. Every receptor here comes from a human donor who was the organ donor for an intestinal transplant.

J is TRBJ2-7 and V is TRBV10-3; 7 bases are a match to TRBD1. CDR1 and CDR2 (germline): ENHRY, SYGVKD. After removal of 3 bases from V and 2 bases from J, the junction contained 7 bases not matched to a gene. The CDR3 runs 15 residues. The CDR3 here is CAISDLGQVTYEQYF. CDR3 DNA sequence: TGTGCCATCAGTGATTTAGGACAGGTTACCTACGAGCAGTACTTC.

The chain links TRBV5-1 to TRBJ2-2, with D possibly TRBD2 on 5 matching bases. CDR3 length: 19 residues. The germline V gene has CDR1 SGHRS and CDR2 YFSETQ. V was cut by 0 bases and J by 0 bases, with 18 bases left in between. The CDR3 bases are TGCGCCAGCAGCTTGGCCATTCTTTCGCACGGGGCGAACACCGGGGAGCTGTTTTTT. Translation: CASSLAILSHGANTGELFF.

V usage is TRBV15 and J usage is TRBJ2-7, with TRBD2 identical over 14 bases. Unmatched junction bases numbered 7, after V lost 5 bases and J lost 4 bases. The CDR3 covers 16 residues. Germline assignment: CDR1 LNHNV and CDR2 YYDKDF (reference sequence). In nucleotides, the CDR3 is TGTGCCACCAGCGGCCCGACTAGCGGGAGGGTGTACGAGCAGTACTTC. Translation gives CATSGPTSGRVYEQYF.

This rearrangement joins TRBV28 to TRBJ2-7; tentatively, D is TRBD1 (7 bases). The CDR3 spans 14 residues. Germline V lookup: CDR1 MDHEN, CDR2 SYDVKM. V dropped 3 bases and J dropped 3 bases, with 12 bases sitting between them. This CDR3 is CASSFQGGGYEQYF. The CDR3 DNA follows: TGTGCCAGCAGTTTCCAGGGGGGAGGCTACGAGCAGTACTTC.

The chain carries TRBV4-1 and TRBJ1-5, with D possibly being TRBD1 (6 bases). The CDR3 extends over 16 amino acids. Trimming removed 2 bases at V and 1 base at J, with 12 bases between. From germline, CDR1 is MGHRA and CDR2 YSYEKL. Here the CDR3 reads CASSQSGQGSNQPQHF. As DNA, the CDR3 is TGCGCCAGCAGCCAATCTGGTCAGGGGAGCAATCAGCCCCAGCATTTT.

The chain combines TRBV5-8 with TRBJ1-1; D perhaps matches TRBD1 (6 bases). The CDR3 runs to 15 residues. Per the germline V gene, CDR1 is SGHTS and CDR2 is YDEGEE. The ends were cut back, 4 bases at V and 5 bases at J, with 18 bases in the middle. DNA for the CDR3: TGTGCCAGCAGCCAACAGGAAGTAAGGGGGACTGAAGCTTTCTTT. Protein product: CASSQQEVRGTEAFF.

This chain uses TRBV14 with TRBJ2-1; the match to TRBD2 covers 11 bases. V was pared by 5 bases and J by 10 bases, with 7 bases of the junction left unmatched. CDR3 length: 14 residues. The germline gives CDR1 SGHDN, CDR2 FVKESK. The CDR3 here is CASSTSGSVDEQFF. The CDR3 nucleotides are TGTGCCAGCAGCACTAGCGGGAGCGTGGACGAGCAGTTCTTC.

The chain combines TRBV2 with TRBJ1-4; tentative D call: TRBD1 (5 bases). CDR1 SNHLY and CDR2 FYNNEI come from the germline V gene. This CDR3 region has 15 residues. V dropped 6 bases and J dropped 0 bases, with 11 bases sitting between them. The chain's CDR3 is CASRGTGATNEKLFF. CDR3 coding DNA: TGTGCCAGCAGGGGAACAGGAGCAACTAATGAAAAACTGTTTTTT.

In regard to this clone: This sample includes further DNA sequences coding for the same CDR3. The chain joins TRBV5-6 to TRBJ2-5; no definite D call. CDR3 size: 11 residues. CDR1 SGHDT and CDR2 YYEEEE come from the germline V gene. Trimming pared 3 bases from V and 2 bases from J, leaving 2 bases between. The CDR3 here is CASSSQETQYF. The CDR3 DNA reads TGTGCCAGCAGCTCTCAAGAGACCCAGTACTTC.

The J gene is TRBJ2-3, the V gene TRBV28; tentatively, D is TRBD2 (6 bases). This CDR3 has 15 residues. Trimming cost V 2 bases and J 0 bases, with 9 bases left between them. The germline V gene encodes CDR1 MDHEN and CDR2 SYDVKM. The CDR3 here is CASSLLATSTDTQYF. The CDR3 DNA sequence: TGTGCCAGCAGTTTACTAGCGACTAGCACAGATACGCAGTATTTT.

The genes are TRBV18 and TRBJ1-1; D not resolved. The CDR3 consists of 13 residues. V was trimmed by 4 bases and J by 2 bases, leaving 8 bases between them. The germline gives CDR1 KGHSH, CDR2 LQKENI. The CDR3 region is CASSLGSNTEAFF. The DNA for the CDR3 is TGTGCCAGCTCACTCGGGTCCAACACTGAAGCTTTCTTT. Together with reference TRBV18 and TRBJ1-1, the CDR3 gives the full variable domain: NAGVMQNPRHLVRRRGQEARLRCSPMKGHSHVYWYRQLPEEGLKFMVYLQKENIIDESGMPKERFSAEFPKEGPSILRIQQVVRGDSAAYFCASSLGSNTEAFFGQGTRLTVV.

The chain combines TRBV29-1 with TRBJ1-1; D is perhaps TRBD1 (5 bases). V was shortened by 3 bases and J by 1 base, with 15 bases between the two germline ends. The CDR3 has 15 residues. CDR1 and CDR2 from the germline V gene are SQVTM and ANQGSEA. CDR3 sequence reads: CSVETPGLENTEAFF. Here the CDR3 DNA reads TGCAGCGTTGAGACTCCAGGGTTGGAGAACACTGAAGCTTTCTTT.

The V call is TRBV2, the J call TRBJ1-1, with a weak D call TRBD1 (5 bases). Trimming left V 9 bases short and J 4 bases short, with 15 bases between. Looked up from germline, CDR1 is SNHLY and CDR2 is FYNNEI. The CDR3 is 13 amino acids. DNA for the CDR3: TGTGCCAGACAAGGGGATGTGGGCACTGAAGCTTTCTTT. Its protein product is CARQGDVGTEAFF.

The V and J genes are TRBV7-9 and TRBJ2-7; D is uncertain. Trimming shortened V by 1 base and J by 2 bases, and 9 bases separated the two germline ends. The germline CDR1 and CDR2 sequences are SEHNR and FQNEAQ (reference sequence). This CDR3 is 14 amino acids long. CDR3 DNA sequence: TGTGCCAGCAGCTTAGAACAGACCCCCTACGAGCAGTACTTC. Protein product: CASSLEQTPYEQYF.

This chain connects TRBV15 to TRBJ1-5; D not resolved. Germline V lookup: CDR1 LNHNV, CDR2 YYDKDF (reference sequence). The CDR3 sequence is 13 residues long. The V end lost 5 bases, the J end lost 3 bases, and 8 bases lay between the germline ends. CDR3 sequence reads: CATSRVTNQPQHF. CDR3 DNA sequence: TGTGCCACCAGCCGGGTAACCAATCAGCCCCAGCATTTT.

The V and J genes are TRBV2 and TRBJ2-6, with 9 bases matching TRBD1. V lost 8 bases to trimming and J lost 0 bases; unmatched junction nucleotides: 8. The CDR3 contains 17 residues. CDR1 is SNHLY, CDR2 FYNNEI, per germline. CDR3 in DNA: TGTGCCAGCGGACCGGGACAGGGAGCCTCTGGGGCCAACGTCCTGACTTTC. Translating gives CASGPGQGASGANVLTF.

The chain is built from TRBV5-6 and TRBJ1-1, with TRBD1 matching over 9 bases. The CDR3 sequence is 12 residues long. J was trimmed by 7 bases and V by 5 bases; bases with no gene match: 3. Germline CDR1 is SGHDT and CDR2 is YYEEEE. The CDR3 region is CASSPGQGEAFF. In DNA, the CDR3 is TGTGCCAGCAGTCCGGGACAGGGTGAAGCTTTCTTT.

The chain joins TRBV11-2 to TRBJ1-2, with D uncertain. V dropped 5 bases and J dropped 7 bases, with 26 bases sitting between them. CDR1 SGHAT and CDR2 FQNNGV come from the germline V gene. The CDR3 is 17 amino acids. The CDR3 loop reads CASSPPSEDIVLGGYTF. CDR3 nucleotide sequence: TGTGCCAGCAGCCCCCCGTCGGAGGATATCGTTTTGGGTGGCTACACCTTC.

This CDR3 reads CASGLVPVGWAGQTNYYEQYF. The CDR3 region has the DNA TGTGCTAGTGGTTTGGTACCGGTGGGTTGGGCAGGGCAAACAAACTACTACGAGCAGTACTTC. The chain carries TRBV12-5 and TRBJ2-7; a possible D gene is TRBD1 (5 bases). Between the trimmed V and J ends, which lost 0 bases and 3 bases, there was a span of 30 bases. The CDR3 contains 21 residues. Per germline, CDR1 LGHNT and CDR2 FRNRAP.

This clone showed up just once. The CDR3 sequence is CASRLAEQFF. The CDR3 DNA reads TGTGCCAGTCGACTAGCTGAGCAGTTCTTC. V usage is TRBV6-1 and J usage is TRBJ2-1, with 7 nucleotides matching TRBD2. CDR3 size: 10 residues. Germline V gives CDR1 MNHNS, CDR2 SASEGT. V gave up 9 bases and J gave up 9 bases; unmatched junction bases: 2.

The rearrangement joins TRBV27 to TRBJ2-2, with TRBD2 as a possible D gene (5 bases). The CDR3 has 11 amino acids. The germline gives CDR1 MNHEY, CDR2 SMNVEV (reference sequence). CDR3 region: CATGSSGELFF. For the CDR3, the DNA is TGTGCTACGGGGAGTTCCGGGGAGCTGTTTTTT.

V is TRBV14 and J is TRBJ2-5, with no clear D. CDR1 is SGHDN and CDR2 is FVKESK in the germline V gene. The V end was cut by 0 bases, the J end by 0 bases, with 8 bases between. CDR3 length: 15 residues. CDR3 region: CASSQDKADQETQYF. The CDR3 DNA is TGTGCCAGCAGCCAAGATAAAGCCGACCAAGAGACCCAGTACTTC.

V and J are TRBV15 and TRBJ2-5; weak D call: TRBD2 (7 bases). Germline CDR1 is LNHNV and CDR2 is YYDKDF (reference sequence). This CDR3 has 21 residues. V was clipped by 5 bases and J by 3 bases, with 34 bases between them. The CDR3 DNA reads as TGTGCCACCAGCGGGGGATTGGGGCTAGCGGAAGTCGGTAGGGGGAAAGAGACCCAGTACTTC. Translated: CATSGGLGLAEVGRGKETQYF.

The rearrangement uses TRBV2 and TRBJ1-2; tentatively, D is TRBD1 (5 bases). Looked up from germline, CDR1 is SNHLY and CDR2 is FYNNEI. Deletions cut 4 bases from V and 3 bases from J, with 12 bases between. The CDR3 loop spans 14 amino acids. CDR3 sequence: CASSVYRPYYGYTF. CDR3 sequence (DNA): TGTGCCAGCAGTGTTTACAGGCCATACTATGGCTACACCTTC.

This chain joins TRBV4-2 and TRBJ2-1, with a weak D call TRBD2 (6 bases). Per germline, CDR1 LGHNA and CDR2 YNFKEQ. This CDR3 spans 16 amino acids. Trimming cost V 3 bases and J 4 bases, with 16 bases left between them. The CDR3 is CASSQFVAELYNEQFF. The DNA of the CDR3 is TGTGCCAGCAGCCAGTTTGTAGCGGAATTATACAATGAGCAGTTCTTC.

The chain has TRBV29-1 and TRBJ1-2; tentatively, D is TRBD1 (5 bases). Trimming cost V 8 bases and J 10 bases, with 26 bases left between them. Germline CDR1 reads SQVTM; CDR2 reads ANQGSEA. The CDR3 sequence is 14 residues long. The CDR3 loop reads CSSEGGTGPEDYTF. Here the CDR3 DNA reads TGCAGCTCGGAGGGCGGAACAGGCCCCGAGGACTACACCTTC.

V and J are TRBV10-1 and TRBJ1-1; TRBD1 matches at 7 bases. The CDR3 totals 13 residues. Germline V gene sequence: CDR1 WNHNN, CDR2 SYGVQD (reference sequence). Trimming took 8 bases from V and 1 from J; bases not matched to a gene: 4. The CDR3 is CASGEGANTEAFF. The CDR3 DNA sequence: TGCGCCAGCGGAGAGGGGGCGAACACTGAAGCTTTCTTT.